A single T cell receptor (beta chain) is shown here with its context. The antigen remains undetermined. Measured with immunoSEQ multiplex PCR; TCRdb has only the in-frame clones, and not every one. The data show millions of clones, about 92% seen once. As defined, naive CD8 cells were CD45RO-negative and positively selected for CCR7, with terminally differentiated effector memory CD45RA+ cells excluded. The data were obtained in a study of shared clonotypes between healthy human individuals. Study findings and constraints: Sampling was confined to blood; repertoires within tissues likely differ. Clonotype sharing among donors, it was expected, would be affected by sequencing depth. As a rule, naive subsets had a larger estimated richness than memory subsets.

Per the germline V gene, CDR1 is MNHNS and CDR2 is SASEGT. The length of the CDR3 is 14 residues. Between the trimmed V and J ends, which lost 5 bases and 3 bases, there was a span of 13 bases. Sequenced input: naive CD8+ T cells from PBMCs. V and J are TRBV6-1 and TRBJ1-2; perhaps TRBD1 as D (6 bases). The receptor comes from a man aged 18 to 30 in good health. Some clones in this sample may be carry-over from other donors' samples. CDR3 in amino acids: CASSTATGYYGYTF. The CDR3 DNA reads TGTGCCAGCAGTACAGCTACAGGGTACTATGGCTACACCTTC.